These T cell receptor beta chains were read from a single sample in a study of blood T cell repertoires in COVID-19. The data were produced by immunoSEQ multiplex PCR, yet TCRdb's version contains in-frame clones alone and is incomplete. The data show under 75,000 clones, approximately 81% seen once. The sequenced material came from peripheral blood. These receptors were obtained from a woman older than 75 with active or convalescent COVID-19. Both conserved end residues are trimmed from each CDR3. Each record gives: V gene, J gene, CDR3 protein.

v_gene: TRBV10-2
j_gene: TRBJ2-3
CDR3aa: ASSVTGSSTDTQY

v_gene: TRBV3-1/TRBV3-2
j_gene: TRBJ2-2
CDR3aa: ARSRGGARPGELF

v_gene: TRBV29-1
j_gene: TRBJ1-2
CDR3aa: SVEDRVKDYT

v_gene: TRBV19
j_gene: TRBJ2-1
CDR3aa: ASQSGGGYNEQF

v_gene: TRBV12-5
j_gene: TRBJ1-4
CDR3aa: ASGLFTGSTQGKLF

v_gene: TRBV7-2
j_gene: TRBJ1-2
CDR3aa: ASSLAGQGSGGYT

v_gene: TRBV9
j_gene: TRBJ2-4
CDR3aa: ASSAQERADIQY

v_gene: TRBV18
j_gene: TRBJ1-5
CDR3aa: ASSPSGLEPQH

v_gene: TRBV5-1
j_gene: TRBJ1-1
CDR3aa: ASSPEFRGNTEAF

v_gene: TRBV29-1
j_gene: TRBJ1-2
CDR3aa: SAGGYNYGYT

v_gene: TRBV5-3
j_gene: TRBJ2-7
CDR3aa: ARSLLVPDPGNEQY

v_gene: TRBV4-3
j_gene: TRBJ2-4
CDR3aa: ASSQVKHEAKNIQY

v_gene: TRBV5-1
j_gene: TRBJ1-2
CDR3aa: ASSLAMDSFNYGYT

v_gene: TRBV5-1
j_gene: TRBJ1-1
CDR3aa: ASMPGPYMNTEAF

v_gene: TRBV6-4
j_gene: TRBJ2-1
CDR3aa: ASSERSGRHNEQF

v_gene: TRBV10-3
j_gene: TRBJ2-1
CDR3aa: AISESSGGIYEQF

v_gene: TRBV6-6
j_gene: TRBJ1-3
CDR3aa: ASSTQRTSGNTIY

v_gene: TRBV7-2
j_gene: TRBJ2-1
CDR3aa: ASSLGGGGSYNEQF

v_gene: TRBV5-1
j_gene: TRBJ1-4
CDR3aa: ASSVDRPNEKLF

v_gene: TRBV2
j_gene: TRBJ2-2
CDR3aa: ASSEINTGELF

v_gene: TRBV27
j_gene: TRBJ1-6
CDR3aa: ASSKRTGSNSPLH

v_gene: TRBV11-3
j_gene: TRBJ2-1
CDR3aa: ASSSGLGGPINEQF

v_gene: TRBV28
j_gene: TRBJ2-6
CDR3aa: ASSFPPAGGGSGANVLT

v_gene: TRBV6-6
j_gene: TRBJ1-1
CDR3aa: ALLSGPPNTEAF

v_gene: TRBV6-5
j_gene: TRBJ2-1
CDR3aa: ASSQTSGGYNEQF

v_gene: TRBV5-6
j_gene: TRBJ1-6
CDR3aa: ASSWEGSRNSPLH

v_gene: TRBV2
j_gene: TRBJ2-2
CDR3aa: ASSEASGRAGELF

v_gene: TRBV4-3
j_gene: TRBJ2-3
CDR3aa: ASSQELATTDTQY

v_gene: TRBV10-3
j_gene: TRBJ2-3
CDR3aa: AISNPPSTDTQY

v_gene: TRBV7-9
j_gene: TRBJ2-3
CDR3aa: ASSFGQSTDTQY

v_gene: TRBV7-3
j_gene: TRBJ1-1
CDR3aa: ASSLSPGQNTEAF

v_gene: TRBV4-1
j_gene: TRBJ2-5
CDR3aa: ASSWGTGGGETQY

v_gene: TRBV28
j_gene: TRBJ1-5
CDR3aa: ASSRGNQPQH

v_gene: TRBV6-2/TRBV6-3
j_gene: TRBJ2-5
CDR3aa: ASSLQGEGWETQY

v_gene: TRBV7-9
j_gene: TRBJ2-1
CDR3aa: ASSLDLDEQF

v_gene: TRBV7-8
j_gene: TRBJ2-5
CDR3aa: ASSPGLAQETQY

v_gene: TRBV7-9
j_gene: TRBJ2-7
CDR3aa: ASSFQAGGLYEQY

v_gene: TRBV28
j_gene: TRBJ1-2
CDR3aa: ASTWAQATYGYT

v_gene: TRBV5-1
j_gene: TRBJ1-3
CDR3aa: ASSLGNGVSGNTIY

v_gene: TRBV4-1
j_gene: TRBJ2-2
CDR3aa: ASSQAGGNTGELF

v_gene: TRBV25-1
j_gene: TRBJ1-1
CDR3aa: ASRGQGVTVEAF

v_gene: TRBV6-5
j_gene: TRBJ2-1
CDR3aa: ASSLDLSNEQF

v_gene: TRBV4-3
j_gene: TRBJ1-1
CDR3aa: ASSQDRLNTEAF

v_gene: TRBV28
j_gene: TRBJ1-2
CDR3aa: ASSLGAGNYGYT

v_gene: TRBV19
j_gene: TRBJ1-4
CDR3aa: ASSIGAALNEKLF

v_gene: TRBV12-3/TRBV12-4
j_gene: TRBJ1-1
CDR3aa: ASAYRADTEAF

v_gene: TRBV6-1
j_gene: TRBJ2-5
CDR3aa: ASSDTFQEETQY

v_gene: TRBV7-2
j_gene: TRBJ2-5
CDR3aa: ASSGAGQDYRETQY

v_gene: TRBV18
j_gene: TRBJ1-1
CDR3aa: ASSPRDYANTEAF

v_gene: TRBV24-1
j_gene: TRBJ2-2
CDR3aa: ATSKGQNTGELF

v_gene: TRBV5-1
j_gene: TRBJ2-1
CDR3aa: ASTFLGTDVNEQF

v_gene: TRBV11-2
j_gene: TRBJ2-1
CDR3aa: ASSLGLAGDGEQF

v_gene: TRBV7-2
j_gene: TRBJ2-2
CDR3aa: ASSPQRGDNTGELF

v_gene: TRBV4-1
j_gene: TRBJ2-1
CDR3aa: ASSQGGSNEQF

v_gene: TRBV3-1/TRBV3-2
j_gene: TRBJ1-1
CDR3aa: ASSPLGQHSEAF

v_gene: TRBV4-3
j_gene: TRBJ1-3
CDR3aa: ASSQDYSNSGNTIY

v_gene: TRBV28
j_gene: TRBJ2-1
CDR3aa: ASRTWTGPHNEQF

v_gene: TRBV28
j_gene: TRBJ1-1
CDR3aa: ASSPTGLVSKGNTEAF

v_gene: TRBV2
j_gene: TRBJ1-5
CDR3aa: ASSGRTGVQPQH

v_gene: TRBV4-1
j_gene: TRBJ2-3
CDR3aa: ASSQEGAGLTDTQY